This T cell receptor beta chain was retrieved from a study of CD8+CD57+ T cells in acquired aplastic anemia. According to the study, genomic DNA was the template for TCR beta VDJ and CDR3 profiling. TCRdb processed the reads anew with MiXCR; each CDR3 protein has one entry. The profile shows about 120,000 distinct CDR3 sequences, 55% to 60% of them singletons. V shed 5 bases, J shed 6 bases, and the junction held 10 bases outside the gene matches. The CDR3 spans 15 residues. The germline gives CDR1 LNHDA, CDR2 SQIVND (reference sequence). As for this clonotype: Antigen unknown.

General study points: Comparison of patients with controls identified roughly 27 shared CD8+ CDR3 sequences.

Sequenced patients had shown CD8+CD57+ cell expansion by flow cytometry. Blood samples were obtained from patients who had received no prior therapy. Sequencing used sorted CD4+, CD8+, or CD8+CD57+ T cells (not recorded which) from PBMCs. This TCR was sampled from a human donor with aplastic anemia. The J gene is TRBJ1-2, the V gene TRBV19, with 9 bases identical to TRBD1. The CDR3, as DNA: TGTGCCAGTAGTGCGGGACAGGGACTCTCGAATGGCTACACCTTC. It yields the protein CASSAGQGLSNGYTF.